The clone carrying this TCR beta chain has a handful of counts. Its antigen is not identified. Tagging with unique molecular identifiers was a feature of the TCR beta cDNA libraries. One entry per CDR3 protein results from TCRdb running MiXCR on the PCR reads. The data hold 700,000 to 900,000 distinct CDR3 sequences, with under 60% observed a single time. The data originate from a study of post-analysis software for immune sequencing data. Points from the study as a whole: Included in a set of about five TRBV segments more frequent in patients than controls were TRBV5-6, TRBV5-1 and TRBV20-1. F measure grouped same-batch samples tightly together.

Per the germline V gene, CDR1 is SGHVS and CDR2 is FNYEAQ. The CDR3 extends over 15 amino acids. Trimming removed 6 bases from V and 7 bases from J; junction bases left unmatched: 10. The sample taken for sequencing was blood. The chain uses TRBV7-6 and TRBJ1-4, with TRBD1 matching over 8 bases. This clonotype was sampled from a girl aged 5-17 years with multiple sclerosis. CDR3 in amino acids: CASSRTGGEAEKLFF. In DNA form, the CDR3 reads TGTGCCAGCAGTCGTACAGGGGGTGAGGCTGAAAAACTGTTTTTT.